The clone carrying this T cell receptor (beta chain) occurred once. Antigen unknown. This specimen belongs to a study of blood T cells in healthy people across ages. Study findings and constraints: Per-million-T-cell TCR beta diversity fell roughly linearly with age. Estimates of total diversity, which came from one million sequenced T cells, were considered to be underestimates.

V shed 6 bases and J 5 bases; nucleotides not matched to a gene: 11. The CDR3 consists of 15 residues. A second about 6 to 12 cycle PCR used barcoded and J-beta primers. Carrying 12 random nucleotides, a template-switch adaptor labeled each individual cDNA molecule. TCRdb used MiXCR to reprocess the 5' RACE reads, holding one entry per CDR3 protein. The sample comprises more than 700,000 distinct CDR3 sequences, about 53% of which are singletons, and about two fifths rests with the top ten. Sequencing used blood. This clonotype was sampled from a man older than 75 in good health. The chain links TRBV12-3 or TRBV12-4 to TRBJ2-5, with 8 positions matching TRBD2. DNA for the CDR3: TGTGCCAGCAGACGAGAAAACATAGCGGGGGAGACCCAGTACTTC. Amino acids: CASRRENIAGETQYF.